This is a list of T cell receptor beta chains from one sample in a study of cytomegalovirus exposure and HLA in healthy donors. The table came from immunoSEQ multiplex PCR; TCRdb's copy has only in-frame clones and leaves some out. The repertoire holds 200,000 to 250,000 clones, with about 77% as singletons. Sequenced material: PBMCs. The receptors were gathered from a woman in her thirties in good health and CMV-seronegative. Both conserved end residues are part of each CDR3. The D gene is left open where the match is weak. Size is stated for part of the rows, as once, few or many counts, or as a class when the clone is expanded.

D,J,V,size,DNA,CDR3
NA,TRBJ2-1,TRBV20-1,NA,TGCAGTGCAGCAGGGGTGGGGGAGCAGTTCTTC,CSAAGVGEQFF
TRBD2,TRBJ2-7,TRBV6-5,NA,TGTGCCAGCAGTCCCCCGGGAGGAGGAGGGGAGCAGTACTTC,CASSPPGGGGEQYF
NA,TRBJ2-3,TRBV7-9,NA,TGTGCCAGCACCCTTGCGCTCACAGATACGCAGTATTTT,CASTLALTDTQYF
NA,TRBJ2-3,TRBV5-1,NA,TGCGCCAGCAGCTTGGTGCGGGATTTGGATACGCAGTATTTT,CASSLVRDLDTQYF
TRBD1,TRBJ1-5,TRBV5-1,NA,TGCGCCAGCAGCTTGGCACCAGGGGGCGGGGGTAGCAATCAGCCCCAGCATTTT,CASSLAPGGGGSNQPQHF
TRBD1,TRBJ1-6,TRBV6-5,NA,TGTGCCACCACACCGGGACAGTTCTATAATTCACCCCTCCACTTT,CATTPGQFYNSPLHF
NA,TRBJ2-3,TRBV6-4,NA,TGTGCCAGCAGTTCGGGACTCCTCACAGATACGCAGTATTTT,CASSSGLLTDTQYF
TRBD2,TRBJ2-1,TRBV5-4,NA,TGTGCCAGCAGCCGGCAGGTAGCGGGAGGGTTTAACAATGAGCAGTTCTTC,CASSRQVAGGFNNEQFF
TRBD1,TRBJ2-6,TRBV29-1,few,TGCAGCGTTGGGACAGGGCGTTATGGGGCCAACGTCCTGACTTTC,CSVGTGRYGANVLTF
NA,TRBJ2-3,TRBV5-1,NA,TGCGCCAGCAGGGAGGGGAGCACAGATACGCAGTATTTT,CASREGSTDTQYF
TRBD2,TRBJ2-1,TRBV19,NA,TGTGCCAGTAGTATGTGGGGGGGAGGGCTGATGAAGAGCTCCTACAATGAGCAGTTCTTC,CASSMWGGGLMKSSYNEQFF
TRBD1,TRBJ2-7,TRBV19,NA,TGTGCCAGTAGTTTATCCTCGACAGGGGGATACTACGAGCAGTACTTC,CASSLSSTGGYYEQYF
NA,TRBJ1-5,TRBV4-3,NA,TGCGCCAGCAGCCAAGGAGGTGATCAGCCCCAGCATTTT,CASSQGGDQPQHF
TRBD1,TRBJ1-1,TRBV6-1,NA,TGTGCCAGCAGGAGACAGGGGGCGCGGACTGAAGCTTTCTTT,CASRRQGARTEAFF
NA,TRBJ2-5,TRBV2,NA,TGTGCCAGCAGTCGAGGCTTCCAAGAGACCCAGTACTTC,CASSRGFQETQYF
NA,TRBJ2-7,TRBV5-1,NA,TGCGCCAGCAGCCTCGATTACAGTACCTACGAGCAGTACTTC,CASSLDYSTYEQYF
TRBD2,TRBJ2-7,TRBV7-9,few,TGTTCCAGCAGCTTAAAGCGGGAATACGAGCAGTACTTC,CSSSLKREYEQYF
TRBD1,TRBJ1-2,TRBV4-1,NA,TGCGCCAGCAGCCAACGCACCGGGGGACAGGCCTATGGCTACACCTTC,CASSQRTGGQAYGYTF
TRBD2,TRBJ2-7,TRBV6-1,many,TGTGCCAGCAGTGAAGCTAGCGGGGCCTACGAGCAGTACTTC,CASSEASGAYEQYF
NA,TRBJ2-1,TRBV6-5,few,TGTGCCAGTTACAGGAAGGGCGTGGGTGAGCAGTTCTTC,CASYRKGVGEQFF
TRBD1,TRBJ2-7,TRBV30,NA,TGTGCCTGGAGTGTAAGGACAGGTAACCACGAGCAGTACTTC,CAWSVRTGNHEQYF
NA,TRBJ2-6,TRBV9,NA,TGTGCCAGCAGCGTAACGGGACAAAGGAACCCGAGCTCTGGGGCCAACGTCCTGACTTTC,CASSVTGQRNPSSGANVLTF
TRBD2,TRBJ2-5,TRBV5-6,NA,TGTGCCAGCAGCTTCGGGGGGGACCAAGAGACCCAGTACTTC,CASSFGGDQETQYF
TRBD2,TRBJ2-7,TRBV14,NA,TGTGCCAGCAGCCAAGATGTGTGGGGAGGGGTCCGGGAGCAGTACTTC,CASSQDVWGGVREQYF
NA,TRBJ1-2,TRBV20-1,NA,TGCAGTGCCGAGAGGGTTTATGGCTACACCTTC,CSAERVYGYTF
NA,TRBJ2-2,TRBV7-7,once,TGTGCTAGCAGCTTAGCGACAGCGAACACCGGGGAGCTGTTTTTT,CASSLATANTGELFF
TRBD1,TRBJ2-3,TRBV5-1,NA,TGCGCCAGCAGCGGAGGACAGGGGTCAGATACGCAGTATTTT,CASSGGQGSDTQYF
NA,TRBJ2-7,TRBV7-9,NA,TGTGCCAGCAGAACAACAGGGAGCTCCTACGAGCAGTACTTC,CASRTTGSSYEQYF
TRBD2,TRBJ2-5,TRBV5-1,NA,TGCGCCAGCAGCAGAATTAGCGGGAGGGGTGTGACCCAGTACTTC,CASSRISGRGVTQYF
NA,TRBJ2-1,TRBV12-2,NA,TGTGCAAGTCGCCCCTGGGAGCGGGGGGAGGGGGAGCAGTTCTTC,CASRPWERGEGEQFF
NA,TRBJ2-2,TRBV28,NA,TGTGCCAGCAGCCAGGACATTGAGAACACCGGGGAGCTGTTTTTT,CASSQDIENTGELFF
TRBD2,TRBJ2-7,TRBV27,NA,TGTGCCAGCAGTTGGCTAGCGGGAGGATACGAGCAGTACTTC,CASSWLAGGYEQYF
NA,TRBJ1-1,TRBV19,NA,TGTGCCAGTAGTCGGTCGTCTGAAGCTTTCTTT,CASSRSSEAFF
TRBD1,TRBJ2-7,TRBV4-1,NA,TGCGCCAGCAGCCCTTCCCCCGGGACAGGGGGATACGAGCAGTACTTC,CASSPSPGTGGYEQYF
TRBD2,TRBJ2-2,TRBV5-4,NA,TGTGCCAGCAGCCAGGGACTAGCGGGGACCCGGGACACCGGGGAGCTGTTTTTT,CASSQGLAGTRDTGELFF
TRBD1,TRBJ2-7,TRBV13,NA,TGTGCCAGCAGCTATGCAACGGACAGGGGGATGGACGAGCAGTACTTC,CASSYATDRGMDEQYF
NA,TRBJ2-7,TRBV5-4,NA,TGTGCCAGCAGCTCCCCCAGCAGGGGTGACGAGCAGTACTTC,CASSSPSRGDEQYF
TRBD2,TRBJ2-1,TRBV18,NA,TGTGCCAGCTCGTCGACTAGCGATGAGCAGTTCTTC,CASSSTSDEQFF
NA,TRBJ1-4,TRBV11-2,NA,TGTGCCAGCAGCTCTGGGGCGATAATTAATGAAAAACTGTTTTTT,CASSSGAIINEKLFF
TRBD1,TRBJ2-7,TRBV30,NA,TGTGCCTGGCGGGGACAGGGGCCCTGGGAGCAGTACTTC,CAWRGQGPWEQYF